One and the same sample provided the 19 T cell receptor beta chains below, sequenced in a study of blood T cells in healthy people across ages. A sample-barcoded 5' primer and a J-beta primer mix were used in a second PCR of about 6 to 11 cycles. MiXCR, applied by TCRdb to the 5' RACE reads, yields one record per CDR3 protein. The sample contains some 930,000 distinct CDR3 sequences, approximately 32% of which appear only once. This sample also appeared in a second study, on T cells of mothers and their children.

Sequencing used blood. Receptors were obtained from a woman aged 40 to 49 in good health.

Remarks on this clonotype: Since a much larger clone is just one base distant, this may be a read error. The rearrangement uses TRBV6-2 or TRBV6-3 and TRBJ2-5, with 8 bases fitting TRBD2. With 2 bases clipped from V and 11 bases from J, the junction kept 4 bases outside the gene matches. The CDR3 runs 12 residues. Germline V gives CDR1 MNHEY, CDR2 SVGEGT. The CDR3 nucleotides read TGTGCCAGCAGTTACGGACCGGGGGGGCAGTACTTC. This codes for CASSYGPGGQYF.

V and J are TRBV2 and TRBJ1-6; 7 bases line up with TRBD1. The J segment lost 7 bases and the V segment lost 8 bases, leaving 5 bases of the junction unmatched. Germline assignment: CDR1 SNHLY and CDR2 FYNNEI. The CDR3 is made up of 13 amino acids. The CDR3 nucleotides are TGTGCCAGCCAGACAGGGCTCAATTCACCCCTCCACTTT. This codes for CASQTGLNSPLHF.

The chain joins TRBV2 to TRBJ1-1; D ambiguous. The V gene's germline CDR1 is SNHLY and CDR2 FYNNEI. This CDR3 has 11 residues. V lost 8 bases and J 8 bases, leaving 12 bases between the germline ends. CDR3 amino acids: CASAPLGEAFF. The DNA for the CDR3 is TGTGCCAGCGCTCCTCTTGGGGAAGCTTTCTTT.

This clonotype was counted between two and nine times. This chain connects TRBV7-2 to TRBJ2-2, with 10 bases matching TRBD2. V gave up 7 bases and J gave up 5 bases; unmatched junction bases: 10. The CDR3 runs to 16 residues. Germline lookup yields CDR1 SGHTA and CDR2 FQGNSA. The CDR3 loop is CASNSLVTSGTGELFF. CDR3 coding DNA: TGTGCCAGCAACTCCCTGGTGACTAGCGGGACCGGGGAGCTGTTTTTT.

A note on this clonotype: A much larger clone lies one base from this, so it may be a read error. The gene calls are TRBV7-2 and TRBJ2-7, with 7 bases lining up with TRBD2. Germline V CDR1 and CDR2: SGHTA, FQGNSA. The CDR3 runs 15 residues. V lost 6 bases to trimming and J lost 3 bases; unmatched junction nucleotides: 11. DNA of the CDR3: TGTGCCAGCAGTTGGAGCGGGGAGACTTACTACGAGCAGTACTTC. This encodes CASSWSGETYYEQYF.

The table lists this clonotype with a few counts. The chain couples TRBV27 to TRBJ2-6, with TRBD1 matching 7 bases. The CDR3 has 15 amino acids. CDR1 is MNHEY and CDR2 is SMNVEV in the germline V gene (reference sequence). The V segment lost 6 bases and the J segment 5 bases; nucleotides outside the gene matches: 7. CDR3 sequence: CASRAGQARANVLTF. DNA of the CDR3: TGTGCCAGCAGGGCCGGACAGGCCAGGGCCAACGTCCTGACTTTC.

V gene TRBV4-2 combines with J gene TRBJ2-1, with D perhaps matching TRBD1 (5 bases). The germline V gene encodes CDR1 LGHNA and CDR2 YNFKEQ. V dropped 0 bases and J dropped 9 bases, with 9 bases sitting between them. The CDR3 runs 13 residues. The chain's CDR3 is CASSQEGRPEQFF. The CDR3 DNA follows: TGTGCCAGCAGCCAAGAGGGGCGCCCTGAGCAGTTCTTC.

The genes are TRBV7-3 and TRBJ1-1; D is ambiguous. The CDR3 runs to 13 residues. Germline V gene sequence: CDR1 SGHTA, CDR2 FQGTGA. Trimming pared 0 bases from V and 8 bases from J, leaving 10 bases between. CDR3 coding DNA: TGTGCCAGCAGCTTAACGGGAGGGATGGAAGCTTTCTTT. Its translation is CASSLTGGMEAFF. The whole variable domain, remainder taken from reference TRBV7-3 and TRBJ1-1, is GAGVSQTPSNKVTEKGKYVELRCDPISGHTALYWYRQSLGQGPEFLIYFQGTGAADDSGLPNDRFFAVRPEGSVSTLKIQRTERGDSAVYLCASSLTGGMEAFFGQGTRLTVV.

The chain recombines TRBV7-9 with TRBJ1-1, with 7 bases lining up with TRBD1. The CDR3 spans 14 residues. Germline CDR1 SEHNR, CDR2 FQNEAQ (reference sequence). Losses at the gene ends were 5 bases for V and 6 bases for J; bases not matched to a gene: 9. CDR3 sequence reads: CASSPGGGFSEAFF. The CDR3 coding sequence is TGTGCCAGCAGCCCAGGGGGGGGGTTCTCTGAAGCTTTCTTT.

The rearrangement uses TRBV4-3 and TRBJ2-7; 10 bases fit TRBD1. The CDR3 is made up of 15 amino acids. Per germline, CDR1 LGHNA and CDR2 YSLEER. V trimming: 6 bases; J trimming: 3 bases; junction bases outside the gene matches: 8. The CDR3 spells CASRRDRGLNYEQYF. Written as DNA, the CDR3 is TGCGCCAGCAGGCGGGACAGGGGATTGAACTACGAGCAGTACTTC.

The chain joins TRBV4-1 to TRBJ2-1, with 10 bases matching TRBD2. CDR3 length equals 16 residues. Unmatched junction bases numbered 7, after V lost 4 bases and J lost 4 bases. Germline values: CDR1 MGHRA, CDR2 YSYEKL. CDR3 loop: CASSPTSGGGYNEQFF. Written as DNA, the CDR3 is TGCGCCAGCAGCCCCACGAGCGGGGGGGGGTACAATGAGCAGTTCTTC.

This clonotype occurred many times. The V gene is TRBV11-2, the J gene TRBJ2-1; 7 bases are a match to TRBD2. With V trimmed by 5 bases and J by 5 bases, 3 bases remained unmatched. Germline-derived CDR1 and CDR2 are SGHAT and FQNNGV. CDR3 length: 13 amino acids. Here the CDR3 reads CASSLTSDNEQFF. In DNA, the CDR3 is TGTGCCAGCAGCCTTACTAGCGACAATGAGCAGTTCTTC.

In nucleotides, the CDR3 is TGTGCCATCAGTGAGTCGGGGTCCGGGCCTGCCCAAGAGACCCAGTACTTC. This gives the protein CAISESGSGPAQETQYF. The rearrangement links TRBV10-3 to TRBJ2-5; the D is unclear. The germline V gene encodes CDR1 ENHRY and CDR2 SYGVKD. V was cut by 0 bases and J by 1 base, with 15 bases left in between. This CDR3 contains 17 residues.

This clonotype showed up just a few times. V usage is TRBV20-1 and J usage is TRBJ1-1; weak D call: TRBD1 (5 bases). The germline V gene has CDR1 DFQATT and CDR2 SNEGSKA (reference sequence). This CDR3 is built from 15 residues. V lost 3 bases and J lost 0, with 14 bases in between. The CDR3 is CSASLTALMNTEAFF. CDR3 coding DNA: TGCAGTGCTAGTCTGACAGCCCTAATGAACACTGAAGCTTTCTTT.

This clonotype was observed a handful of times. This rearrangement joins TRBV7-2 to TRBJ2-5, with TRBD1 matching 7 bases. Germline V gives CDR1 SGHTA, CDR2 FQGNSA. With V trimmed by 2 bases and J by 6 bases, 6 bases remained unmatched. This CDR3 spans 14 amino acids. The chain's CDR3 is CASSLRTGEKTQYF. The CDR3 DNA sequence: TGTGCCAGCAGCTTAAGGACAGGAGAAAAGACCCAGTACTTC.

The chain links TRBV19 to TRBJ1-5; D is undetermined. Germline V lookup: CDR1 LNHDA, CDR2 SQIVND (reference sequence). There are 12 residues in the CDR3. Trimming removed 0 bases at V and 13 bases at J, with 10 bases between. This CDR3 is CASSIDLRTQHF. The CDR3, as DNA: TGTGCCAGTAGTATAGATCTAAGGACGCAGCATTTT.

Only a few counts were recorded for this clonotype. The chain couples TRBV4-1 to TRBJ1-2, with D unclear. Germline CDR1 MGHRA, CDR2 YSYEKL. CDR3 length: 15 residues. V was clipped by 3 bases and J by 4 bases, with 15 bases between them. CDR3 sequence (DNA): TGCGCCAGCAGCCACCTAGCCAGGAAACTCTATGGCTACACCTTC. Its translation: CASSHLARKLYGYTF.

This clonotype was counted once. This chain uses TRBV30 with TRBJ2-7, with 10 bases matching TRBD1. V dropped 0 bases and J dropped 3; count of bases not matched to a gene: 2. Germline CDR1 and CDR2: GTSNPN and SVGIG (reference sequence). This CDR3 spans 14 amino acids. The CDR3 bases are TGTGCCTGGAGTGTCTGGGACAGGGGCTACGAGCAGTACTTC. Translating gives CAWSVWDRGYEQYF.

This sequence joins TRBV20-1 and TRBJ2-4; 7 nucleotides match TRBD1. The CDR3 sequence is 14 residues long. V trimming: 4 bases; J trimming: 13 bases; junction bases outside the gene matches: 16. Germline assignment: CDR1 DFQATT and CDR2 SNEGSKA (reference sequence). CDR3 nucleotides: TGCAGTGCTACATCGGGACAGACCTACAATGAGCAGTACTTC. It yields the protein CSATSGQTYNEQYF.